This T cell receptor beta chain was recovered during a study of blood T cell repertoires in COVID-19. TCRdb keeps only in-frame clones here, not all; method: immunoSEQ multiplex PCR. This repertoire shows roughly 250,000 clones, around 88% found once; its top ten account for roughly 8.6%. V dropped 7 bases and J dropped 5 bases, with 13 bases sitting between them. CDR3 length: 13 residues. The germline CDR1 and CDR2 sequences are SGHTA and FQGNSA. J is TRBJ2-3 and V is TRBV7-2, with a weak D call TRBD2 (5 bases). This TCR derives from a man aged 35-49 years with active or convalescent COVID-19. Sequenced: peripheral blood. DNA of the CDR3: TGTGCCAGCATGAGGGAGTTTCGAGATACGCAGTATTTT. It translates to CASMREFRDTQYF.